This TCR beta chain originates from a study of cytotoxic CD8 clonotypes in ibrutinib-treated CLL. On the study more broadly: By median roughly 65 months, around twelve had progressed and roughly 15 stayed remitted; responses had been 2 complete and about 25 partial.

Profiling relied on immunoSEQ multiplex PCR, and the TCRdb table lists in-frame clones only, not all of them. Among 150,000 or so clones listed, about four fifths were seen once. V lost 4 bases and J lost 7, with 10 bases in between. This CDR3 has 12 amino acids. In germline, CDR1 is MNHEY, CDR2 SMNVEV (reference sequence). The TCR was taken from a human donor with chronic lymphocytic leukemia. This chain uses TRBV27 with TRBJ1-2, with D hard to call. The sequenced sample was PBMCs, obtained after 24 months of ibrutinib treatment. CDR3 coding DNA: TGTGCCAGCAGTTCCCAAGGGAGTGGCTACACCTTC. Protein sequence: CASSSQGSGYTF.